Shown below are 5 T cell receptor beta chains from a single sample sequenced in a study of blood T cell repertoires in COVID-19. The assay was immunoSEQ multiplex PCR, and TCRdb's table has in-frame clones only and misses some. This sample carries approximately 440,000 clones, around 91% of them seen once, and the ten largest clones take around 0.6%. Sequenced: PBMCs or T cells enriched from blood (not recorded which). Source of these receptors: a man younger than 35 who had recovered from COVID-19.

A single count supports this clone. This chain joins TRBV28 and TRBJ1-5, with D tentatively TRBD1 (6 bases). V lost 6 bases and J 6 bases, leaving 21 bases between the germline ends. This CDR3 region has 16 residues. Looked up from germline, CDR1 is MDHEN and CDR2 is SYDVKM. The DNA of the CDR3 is TGTGCCAGCAGGGGAACAGGGCTCCTAGGGGGTCAGCCCCAGCATTTT. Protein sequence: CASRGTGLLGGQPQHF.

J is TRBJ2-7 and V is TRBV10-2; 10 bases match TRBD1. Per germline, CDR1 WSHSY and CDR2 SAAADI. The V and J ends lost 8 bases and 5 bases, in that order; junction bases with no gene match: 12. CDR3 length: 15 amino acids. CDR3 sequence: CASSPPGTGVHEQYF. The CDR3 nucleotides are TGCGCCAGCTCCCCCCCCGGGACAGGGGTCCACGAGCAGTACTTC.

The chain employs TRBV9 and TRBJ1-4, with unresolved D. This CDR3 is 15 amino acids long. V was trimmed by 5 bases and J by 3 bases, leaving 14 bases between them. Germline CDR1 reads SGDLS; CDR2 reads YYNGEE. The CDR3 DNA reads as TGTGCCAGCAGTCGTATACCCGGGGCTAATGAAAAACTGTTTTTT. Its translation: CASSRIPGANEKLFF.

The CDR3 DNA follows: TGCGCCAGCAGCCAAGATTGGGCAGGGCATGGATCACCCCTCCACTTT. Its protein is CASSQDWAGHGSPLHF. The chain recombines TRBV4-1 with TRBJ1-6; D perhaps matches TRBD1 (5 bases). Germline V gene lookup returns CDR1 MGHRA and CDR2 YSYEKL. This CDR3 region has 16 residues. V lost 0 bases to trimming and J lost 10 bases, with 16 bases between them.

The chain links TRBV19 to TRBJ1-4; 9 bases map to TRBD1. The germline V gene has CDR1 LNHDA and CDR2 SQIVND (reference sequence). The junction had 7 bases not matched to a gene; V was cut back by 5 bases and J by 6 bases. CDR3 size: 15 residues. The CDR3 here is CASSRTQGAYEKLFF. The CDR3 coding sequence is TGTGCCAGTAGTCGCACACAGGGGGCTTATGAAAAACTGTTTTTT.